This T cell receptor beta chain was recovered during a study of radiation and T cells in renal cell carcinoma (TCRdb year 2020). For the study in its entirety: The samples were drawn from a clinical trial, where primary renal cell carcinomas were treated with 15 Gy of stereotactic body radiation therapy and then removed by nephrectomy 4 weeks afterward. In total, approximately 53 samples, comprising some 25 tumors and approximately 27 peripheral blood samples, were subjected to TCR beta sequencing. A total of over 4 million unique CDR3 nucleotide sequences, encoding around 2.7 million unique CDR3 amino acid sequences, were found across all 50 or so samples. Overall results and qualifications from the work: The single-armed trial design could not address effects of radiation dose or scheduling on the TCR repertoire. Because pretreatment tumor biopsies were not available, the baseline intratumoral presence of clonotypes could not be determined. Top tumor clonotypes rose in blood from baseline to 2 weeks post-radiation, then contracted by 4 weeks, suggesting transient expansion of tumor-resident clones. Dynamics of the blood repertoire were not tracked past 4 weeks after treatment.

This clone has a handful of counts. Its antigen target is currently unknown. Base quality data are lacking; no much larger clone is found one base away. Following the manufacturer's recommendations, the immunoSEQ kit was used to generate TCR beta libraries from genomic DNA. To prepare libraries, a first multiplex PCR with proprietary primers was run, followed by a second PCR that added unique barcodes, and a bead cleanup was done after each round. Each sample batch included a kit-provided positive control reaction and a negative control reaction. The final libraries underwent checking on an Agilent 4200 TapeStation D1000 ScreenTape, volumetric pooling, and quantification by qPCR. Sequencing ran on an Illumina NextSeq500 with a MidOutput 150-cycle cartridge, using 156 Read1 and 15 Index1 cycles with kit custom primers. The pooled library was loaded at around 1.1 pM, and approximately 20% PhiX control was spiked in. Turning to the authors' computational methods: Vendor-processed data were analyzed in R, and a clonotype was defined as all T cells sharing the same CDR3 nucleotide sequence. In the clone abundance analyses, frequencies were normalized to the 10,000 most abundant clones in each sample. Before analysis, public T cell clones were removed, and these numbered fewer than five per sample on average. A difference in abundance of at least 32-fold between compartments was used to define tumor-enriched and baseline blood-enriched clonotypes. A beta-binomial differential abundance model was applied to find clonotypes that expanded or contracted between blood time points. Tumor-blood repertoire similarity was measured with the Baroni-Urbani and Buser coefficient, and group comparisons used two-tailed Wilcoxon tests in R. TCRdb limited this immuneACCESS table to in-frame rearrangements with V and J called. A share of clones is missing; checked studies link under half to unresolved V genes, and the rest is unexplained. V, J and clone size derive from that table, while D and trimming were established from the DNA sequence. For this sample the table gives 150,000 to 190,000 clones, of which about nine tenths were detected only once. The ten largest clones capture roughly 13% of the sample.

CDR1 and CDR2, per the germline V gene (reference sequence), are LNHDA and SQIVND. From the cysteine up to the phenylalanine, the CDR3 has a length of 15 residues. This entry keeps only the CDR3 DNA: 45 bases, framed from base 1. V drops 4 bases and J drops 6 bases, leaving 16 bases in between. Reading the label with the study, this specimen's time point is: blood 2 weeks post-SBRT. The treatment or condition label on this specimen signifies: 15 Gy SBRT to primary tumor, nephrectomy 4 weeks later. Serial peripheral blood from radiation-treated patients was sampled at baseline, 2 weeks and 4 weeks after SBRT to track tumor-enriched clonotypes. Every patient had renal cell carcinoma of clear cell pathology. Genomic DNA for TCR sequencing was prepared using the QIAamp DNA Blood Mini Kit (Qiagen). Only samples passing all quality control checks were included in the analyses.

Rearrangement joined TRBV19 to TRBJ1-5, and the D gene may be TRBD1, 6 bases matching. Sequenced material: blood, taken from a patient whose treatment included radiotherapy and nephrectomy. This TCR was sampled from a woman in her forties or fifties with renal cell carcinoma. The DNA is TGTGCCAGTAGTACCAGGGCCCGGGGGGCTCAGCCCCAGCATTTT. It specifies CASSTRARGAQPQHF.